Listed below are T cell receptor beta chains from one sample, sequenced in a study of radiation and T cells in renal cell carcinoma. The method was immunoSEQ multiplex PCR; TCRdb's version includes in-frame clones alone and lacks a portion of them. The sample lists tens of thousands of clones; over 65% were seen once. This specimen consisted of blood, obtained from a patient whose treatment included radiotherapy and nephrectomy. Source of these receptors: a man aged 55 to 69 with renal cell carcinoma. Both conserved end residues are part of each CDR3. D genes are given only for firm matches. Size tells how often a clone was seen (once, few, many) or the class of an expanded clone, and some rows leave it out.

j_gene	d_gene	v_gene	abundance	CDR3nt	CDR3aa
TRBJ2-6	TRBD1	TRBV6-1	-	TGTGCCAGCAGTGAGGGTGGGACAGCCCACTCTGGGGCCAACGTCCTGACTTTC	CASSEGGTAHSGANVLTF
TRBJ2-3	-	TRBV2	-	TGTGCCAGCAGTGTACTGCCCACAGATACGCAGTATTTT	CASSVLPTDTQYF
TRBJ2-7	-	TRBV19	-	TGTGCCAGTAGCCCCGAGGGGAGGTACGAGCAGTACTTC	CASSPEGRYEQYF
TRBJ2-5	TRBD2	TRBV7-2	-	TGTGCCAGCAGCCGATCCAGACTAGCGGTAGGAGAGACCCAGTACTTC	CASSRSRLAVGETQYF
TRBJ2-7	TRBD2	TRBV28	-	TGTGCCAGCAGTTTAGACCTTCGAAGCGGGGACTCCTACGAGCAGTACTTC	CASSLDLRSGDSYEQYF
TRBJ2-7	-	TRBV7-2	-	TGTGCCAGCAGCCCCGCTTTCCTATCCTACGAGCAGTACTTC	CASSPAFLSYEQYF
TRBJ1-4	-	TRBV13	few	TGTGCCAGCAGCTTGACGGGGAATGAAAAACTGTTTTTT	CASSLTGNEKLFF
TRBJ2-1	-	TRBV18	-	TGTGCCAGCTCACCACCCAGGGTTATTAATGAGCAGTTCTTC	CASSPPRVINEQFF
TRBJ2-7	-	TRBV2	-	TGTGCCACTACGGACTTCTCCTACGAGCAGTACTTC	CATTDFSYEQYF
TRBJ2-2	-	TRBV4-3	-	TGCGCCAGCAGCCTTTCTAGCGCCTTTACCGGGGAGCTGTTTTTT	CASSLSSAFTGELFF
TRBJ2-7	-	TRBV23-1	-	TGCGCCAGCGGCACTAAAGACCCCCCCTACGAGCAGTACTTC	CASGTKDPPYEQYF
TRBJ1-3	-	TRBV29-1	-	TGCAGCGTTGAGGCAGGAACTGGAAACACCATATATTTT	CSVEAGTGNTIYF
TRBJ1-5	-	TRBV15	once	TGTGCCACCGGGGTGTATAGCAATCAGCCCCAGCATTTT	CATGVYSNQPQHF
TRBJ1-5	-	TRBV28	-	TGTGCCAGCATGGCAGGGGCGGATCAGCCCCAGCATTTT	CASMAGADQPQHF
TRBJ2-2	TRBD2	TRBV7-9	few	TGTGCCAGCAGCGTTGGGACTAGCTCATCCGGGGAGCTGTTTTTT	CASSVGTSSSGELFF
TRBJ2-2	TRBD2	TRBV29-1	-	TGCAGCGTGCCCCCGGCTAGCGGGAACACCGGGGAGCTGTTTTTT	CSVPPASGNTGELFF
TRBJ2-1	-	TRBV2	-	TGTGCCAGCAGTGTAGGACACTTCAATGAGCAGTTCTTC	CASSVGHFNEQFF
TRBJ2-1	TRBD1	TRBV10-3	few	TGTGCCATCAGCCCGACAGGGGGCACCTACAATGAGCAGTTCTTC	CAISPTGGTYNEQFF
TRBJ2-5	-	TRBV4-1	few	TGCGCCAGCAGCCAAGATCTTCGAGGGGGAGAGACCCAGTACTTC	CASSQDLRGGETQYF
TRBJ2-7	TRBD2	TRBV19	-	TGTGCCAGTAGCCCAGCGGGAGGGAACTACGAGCAGTACTTC	CASSPAGGNYEQYF
TRBJ1-1	TRBD1	TRBV9	-	TGTGCCAGCAGCGTAGGAAGGACAGGGGGCGCACGTGAAGCTTTCTTT	CASSVGRTGGAREAFF
TRBJ2-3	-	TRBV28	-	TGTGCCAGCAACTCCTACGGTCGTAGGATGACAGATACGCAGTATTTT	CASNSYGRRMTDTQYF
TRBJ2-4	TRBD1	TRBV25-1	-	TGTGCCAGCCAACAGGGGGCGTTTCAGTACTTC	CASQQGAFQYF
TRBJ2-1	-	TRBV5-1	-	TGCGCCAGCAGCTGGCGGGTGCCCTACAATGAGCAGTTCTTC	CASSWRVPYNEQFF
TRBJ1-5	-	TRBV18	-	TGTGCCAGCTCAGAATTACAAGGGCGGAATCAGCCCCAGCATTTT	CASSELQGRNQPQHF
TRBJ2-1	-	TRBV9	-	TGTGCCAGCAGCGTAGCGTCCAGTGAGCAGTTCTTC	CASSVASSEQFF
TRBJ2-3	TRBD2	TRBV14	-	TGTGCCAGCAGCCAAGCGGGGACTATTGGGTATTTT	CASSQAGTIGYF
TRBJ2-7	TRBD2	TRBV5-4	once	TGTGCCAGCAGTTTCGGGACTAGCGGGAGCGACGAGCAGTACTTC	CASSFGTSGSDEQYF
TRBJ2-7	TRBD1	TRBV6-6	-	TGTGCCAGCAGCCCTTGGACAGGGGGCCCCTACGAGCAGTACTTC	CASSPWTGGPYEQYF
TRBJ1-1	-	TRBV7-9	-	TGTGCCAGCAGCTCGTGGGGGTCAGGGAACACTGAAGCTTTCTTT	CASSSWGSGNTEAFF
TRBJ1-4	-	TRBV9	-	TGTGCCAGCAGCCCAAGTCCAGGCACTAATGAAAAACTGTTTTTT	CASSPSPGTNEKLFF
TRBJ1-5	-	TRBV19	-	TGTGCCAGTAGTATAGAGTGGGGGCGCAATCAGCCCCAGCATTTT	CASSIEWGRNQPQHF
TRBJ1-6	-	TRBV4-2	-	TGTGCCAGCAGCCAAGATCCTAGACAGGAGAATTCACCCCTCCACTTT	CASSQDPRQENSPLHF